These 16 T cell receptor beta chains share one sample of origin, sequenced in a study of OX40 agonist ivuxolimab in advanced cancers. Clones were read by immunoSEQ multiplex PCR, and TCRdb kept only the in-frame ones, dropping some. The data contain 75,000 to 100,000 clones, about 84% of them singletons. This specimen consisted of CD4+ or CD8+ T cells sorted from blood, obtained in a trial of the OX40 agonist ivuxolimab. These TCRs come from an adult with an advanced solid tumor such as melanoma, head and neck, liver or kidney cancer.

The V gene is TRBV5-6, the J gene TRBJ2-7; 9 bases fit TRBD1. V shed 4 bases, J shed 7 bases, and the junction held 9 bases outside the gene matches. The CDR3 extends over 14 amino acids. The germline CDR1 and CDR2 sequences are SGHDT and YYEEEE. CDR3 coding DNA: TGTGCCAGCAGCAAGACAGGGGGTTCGGGAGAGCAGTACTTC. Protein: CASSKTGGSGEQYF. Supplemented by reference TRBV5-6 and TRBJ2-7, the full variable domain reads DAGVTQSPTHLIKTRGQQVTLRCSPKSGHDTVSWYQQALGQGPQFIFQYYEEEERQRGNFPDRFSGHQFPNYSSELNVNALLLGDSALYLCASSKTGGSGEQYFGPGTRLTVT.

This clone was counted a few times. V usage is TRBV15 and J usage is TRBJ1-5; 7 bases match TRBD1. J was trimmed by 5 bases and V by 3 bases; bases with no gene match: 7. Germline CDR1 LNHNV, CDR2 YYDKDF (reference sequence). This CDR3 spans 15 amino acids. The CDR3 reads CATSRLDRVDQPQHF. The DNA for the CDR3 is TGTGCCACCAGCAGGCTCGACAGGGTCGATCAGCCCCAGCATTTT.

The gene calls are TRBV18 and TRBJ1-2; TRBD1 agrees at 7 bases. J gave up 8 bases and V 5 bases, and 14 bases lay outside the gene matches. Per the germline V gene, CDR1 is KGHSH and CDR2 is LQKENI. The CDR3 is 15 residues long. CDR3 DNA: TGTGCCAGCTCATCACTCAACCGGGACAGTGACGGCTACACCTTC. It is translated as CASSSLNRDSDGYTF.

The V gene is TRBV6-5, the J gene TRBJ1-4; D call uncertain. Per germline, CDR1 MNHEY and CDR2 SVGAGI. This CDR3 comprises 14 residues. Trimming left V 6 bases short and J 2 bases short, with 10 bases between. In DNA form, the CDR3 reads TGTGCCAGCAGCCCCAGTGTGACTAATGAAAAACTGTTTTTT. Translation gives CASSPSVTNEKLFF.

The chain couples TRBV12-5 to TRBJ1-1; TRBD1 matches at 7 bases. V lost 6 bases to trimming and J lost 6 bases; unmatched junction nucleotides: 13. The germline V gene encodes CDR1 LGHNT and CDR2 FRNRAP. The CDR3 length is 15 residues. As DNA, the CDR3 is TGTGCTAGTGGCACCCCCACAGGGGTCATCGCTGAAGCTTTCTTT. Protein: CASGTPTGVIAEAFF.

This chain connects TRBV19 to TRBJ1-5; D not resolved. The CDR3 spans 13 residues. Germline values: CDR1 LNHDA, CDR2 SQIVND (reference sequence). With 5 bases removed from V and 1 base from J, the gap between germline ends came to 6 bases. The CDR3 here is CASSFDSNQPQHF. The DNA for the CDR3 is TGTGCCAGTAGTTTCGACAGCAATCAGCCCCAGCATTTT.

This chain uses TRBV27 with TRBJ1-1; D is uncertain. Looked up from germline, CDR1 is MNHEY and CDR2 is SMNVEV (reference sequence). The CDR3 length is 14 residues. Trimming cost V 6 bases and J 2 bases, with 13 bases left between them. The CDR3 nucleotides read TGTGCCAGCAGGCGCGTCTTTGGTAACACTGAAGCTTTCTTT. Translation gives CASRRVFGNTEAFF.

The J gene is TRBJ1-1, the V gene TRBV30, with a tentative D call TRBD1 (6 bases). There are 13 residues in the CDR3. Germline CDR1 reads GTSNPN; CDR2 reads SVGIG (reference sequence). V shed 5 bases and J shed 6 bases, with 16 bases lying between them. The chain's CDR3 is CAWDRNRDAEAFF. For the CDR3, the DNA is TGTGCCTGGGACAGGAATCGTGACGCTGAAGCTTTCTTT.

The V and J genes are TRBV27 and TRBJ2-1; possibly TRBD2 for D (5 bases). Germline CDR1 and CDR2: MNHEY and SMNVEV (reference sequence). The CDR3 has 13 residues. V was pared by 3 bases and J by 2 bases, with 5 bases between. DNA of the CDR3: TGTGCCAGCAGTTTCGGGGCCTACAATGAGCAGTTCTTC. Amino acids: CASSFGAYNEQFF.

This sequence joins TRBV4-1 and TRBJ2-7; D remains ambiguous. The CDR3 spans 15 residues. In germline, CDR1 is MGHRA, CDR2 YSYEKL. Deletions cut 0 bases from V and 2 bases from J, with 11 bases between. The CDR3 DNA reads as TGCGCCAGCAGCCAAGATCCGACTGAAGCCTACGAGCAGTACTTC. This encodes CASSQDPTEAYEQYF.

This chain links TRBV9 with TRBJ2-1, with a weak D call TRBD2 (5 bases). CDR3 length: 13 residues. Between the trimmed V and J ends, which lost 3 bases and 10 bases, there was a span of 14 bases. The germline gives CDR1 SGDLS, CDR2 YYNGEE. In DNA, the CDR3 is TGTGCCAGCAGCGCCCCGGGGTCGGAGGAGCAGTTCTTC. It yields the protein CASSAPGSEEQFF.

The V call is TRBV5-1, the J call TRBJ2-1; 8 nucleotides agree with TRBD2. After removal of 6 bases from V and 3 bases from J, the junction contained 5 bases not matched to a gene. This CDR3 comprises 14 residues. Germline assignment: CDR1 SGHRS and CDR2 YFSETQ. The CDR3 bases are TGCGCCAGCACCCAACTAGCGGACTACAATGAGCAGTTCTTC. It translates to CASTQLADYNEQFF.

The gene calls are TRBV4-3 and TRBJ2-7; 8 nucleotides match TRBD1. V lost 4 bases and J lost 5; bases outside the gene matches: 4. The CDR3 totals 13 residues. Germline values: CDR1 LGHNA, CDR2 YSLEER. CDR3: CASSPGQGNEQYF. In nucleotides, the CDR3 is TGCGCCAGCAGCCCTGGACAGGGTAACGAGCAGTACTTC.

The chain combines TRBV6-5 with TRBJ2-7; no definite D call. Between the trimmed V and J ends, which lost 0 bases and 2 bases, there was a span of 8 bases. This CDR3 spans 14 amino acids. CDR1 is MNHEY, CDR2 SVGAGI, per germline. The DNA for the CDR3 is TGTGCCAGCAGTTACTCGATAGGTACCTACGAGCAGTACTTC. It specifies CASSYSIGTYEQYF.

The rearrangement links TRBV6-5 to TRBJ2-3, with TRBD1 matching over 10 bases. Germline CDR1 MNHEY, CDR2 SVGAGI. CDR3 length: 15 residues. V shed 6 bases, J shed 2 bases, and the junction held 5 bases outside the gene matches. DNA of the CDR3: TGTGCCAGCAGAACGGGACAGGGGTACACAGATACGCAGTATTTT. Its translation is CASRTGQGYTDTQYF.

This clone was seen a handful of times. The chain has TRBV7-6 and TRBJ2-4; perhaps TRBD2 as D (6 bases). Germline V gives CDR1 SGHVS, CDR2 FNYEAQ. The CDR3 is made up of 14 amino acids. V lost 11 bases and J 0 bases, leaving 14 bases between the germline ends. The CDR3 loop reads CAVGGEGAKNIQYF. DNA for the CDR3: TGTGCCGTCGGGGGTGAAGGAGCCAAAAACATTCAGTACTTC.